The clone carrying this TCR beta chain was seen ten or more times. Its matching antigen is unknown. These data are taken from a study of T cell repertoires in cytomegalovirus infection. Across the whole study: CMV infection and matching HLA type were both indicated by public TCR beta signatures.

A single record per CDR3 protein comes from TCRdb applying MiXCR to the reads. Here the sample spans about 260,000 distinct CDR3 sequences, approximately 9.2% being singletons. Study results and caveats: Predominance within the ex vivo response was attributable to HLA-C-restricted CMV-specific TCR beta clonotypes.

The CDR3 has 15 amino acids. Germline V CDR1 and CDR2: SGHTA, FQGNSA. V dropped 4 bases and J dropped 4 bases, with 14 bases sitting between them. The sequence was obtained from a human donor in good health (CMV status not recorded). Some clones in this sample may be carry-over from other donors' samples. The sequenced sample consisted of PBMCs. The chain carries TRBV7-2 and TRBJ1-3; D is unresolved. CDR3 coding DNA: TGTGCCAGCAGCTCATACAAACCTGAGGGAAACACCATATATTTT. Protein: CASSSYKPEGNTIYF.